Each of the 18 T cell receptor beta chains below was sequenced from the same sample in a study of STAT3 mutations in large granular lymphocyte leukemia. General study results and limits: Every T-cell large granular lymphocyte leukemia patient had at least one immunodominant TCR beta clonotype.

No antigens are known for them. The protocol was immunoSEQ multiplex PCR, while the TCRdb copy is restricted to in-frame clones and leaves out a portion. The sample records approximately 2,000 clones, around two thirds being singletons. The specimen was peripheral blood mononuclear cells. Receptors were obtained from a man between 60 and 70 years old with T-cell large granular lymphocyte leukemia. Some clones in this sample may be carry-over from other donors' samples.

The chain links TRBV30 to TRBJ1-2; no clear D gene. Trimming took 0 bases from V and 4 from J, leaving 6 bases between them. There are 12 residues in the CDR3. From germline, CDR1 is GTSNPN and CDR2 SVGIG (reference sequence). The CDR3 is CAWSVRPYGYTF. The CDR3 DNA sequence: TGTGCCTGGAGTGTTCGTCCCTATGGCTACACCTTC.

The genes are TRBV7-9 and TRBJ2-7; 8 nucleotides line up with TRBD2. Looked up from germline, CDR1 is SEHNR and CDR2 is FQNEAQ (reference sequence). The trim removed 8 bases at V and 3 bases at J, leaving 9 bases unmatched. The CDR3 totals 14 residues. The CDR3 spells CASRTSGGNYEQYF. CDR3 in DNA: TGTGCCAGCCGGACAAGCGGGGGCAACTACGAGCAGTACTTC.

The chain employs TRBV7-9 and TRBJ2-7; the match to TRBD1 covers 7 bases. V dropped 3 bases and J dropped 2; count of bases not matched to a gene: 7. The CDR3 totals 15 residues. The germline V gene has CDR1 SEHNR and CDR2 FQNEAQ (reference sequence). The DNA of the CDR3 is TGTGCCAGCAGCTTTTCACAGGGGCTCGCCTACGAGCAGTACTTC. It encodes CASSFSQGLAYEQYF.

The chain carries TRBV5-1 and TRBJ2-7; D is perhaps TRBD2 (7 bases). CDR3 length equals 13 residues. V lost 9 bases and J lost 3, with 16 bases in between. Germline assignment: CDR1 SGHRS and CDR2 YFSETQ. The CDR3 region has the DNA TGCGCCACCAGGGAGGGGGATGGCTACGAGCAGTACTTC. As protein: CATREGDGYEQYF.

There are a few counts of this clone. The J gene is TRBJ1-5, the V gene TRBV15; D is uncertain. V was clipped by 2 bases and J by 3 bases, with 8 bases between them. Germline V gene lookup returns CDR1 LNHNV and CDR2 YYDKDF (reference sequence). This CDR3 is built from 14 residues. Written as DNA, the CDR3 is TGTGCCACCAGCAGAAGCCAGCCCAATCAGCCCCAGCATTTT. Translation: CATSRSQPNQPQHF.

The chain has TRBV10-2 and TRBJ1-6; D not resolved. The CDR3 covers 12 residues. Germline CDR1 reads WSHSY; CDR2 reads SAAADI. The germline V and J ends were trimmed by 8 bases and 8 bases, with 10 bases remaining between them. CDR3 sequence reads: CASGGLDSPLHF. The CDR3 region has the DNA TGCGCCAGCGGCGGTTTGGATTCACCCCTCCACTTT.

To note about this clone: Compared with germline, one end of the junction differs, possibly owing to a read error. The V call is TRBV5-4, the J call TRBJ2-7; the D call may be TRBD1 or TRBD2 (5 bases each). The germline gives CDR1 SGHNT, CDR2 YYREEE (reference sequence). The CDR3 spans 12 residues. The CDR3 here is CASSPGPSQEVF. CDR3 in DNA: TGTGCCAGCAGCCCGGGGCCATCTCAGGAGGTCTTC.

This clone occurred a few times. V usage is TRBV4-2 and J usage is TRBJ1-6, with a possible D match to TRBD1 (5 bases). The germline V gene has CDR1 LGHNA and CDR2 YNFKEQ. The CDR3 covers 16 residues. V lost 1 base to trimming and J lost 6 bases, with 13 bases between them. The CDR3 bases are TGTGCCAGCAGCCAAGTGGTAGCAGGGAGTAATTCACCCCTCCACTTT. Its protein is CASSQVVAGSNSPLHF.

This clone was counted a few times. The J gene is TRBJ1-5, the V gene TRBV6-5; D not resolved. Trimming took off 4 bases at V and 5 bases at J, with 18 bases between the two ends. Germline lookup yields CDR1 MNHEY and CDR2 SVGAGI. The CDR3 runs to 16 residues. The CDR3 protein is CASSSRTGYLDQPQHF. The CDR3 DNA reads as TGTGCCAGCAGTTCGCGGACTGGCTATCTGGATCAGCCCCAGCATTTT.

The chain carries TRBV30 and TRBJ1-1, with D possibly being TRBD1 (5 bases). This CDR3 spans 12 amino acids. Germline CDR1 GTSNPN, CDR2 SVGIG (reference sequence). Trimming pared 3 bases from V and 1 base from J, leaving 6 bases between. The CDR3 DNA follows: TGTGCCTGGAGCCAGGGGAACACTGAAGCTTTCTTT. The encoded protein is CAWSQGNTEAFF. Filled out from reference TRBV30 and TRBJ1-1, the complete variable domain reads SQTIHQWPATLVQPVGSPLSLECTVEGTSNPNLYWYRQAAGRGLQLLFYSVGIGQISSEVPQNLSASRPQDRQFILSSKKLLLSDSGFYLCAWSQGNTEAFFGQGTRLTVV.

This sequence joins TRBV5-1 and TRBJ2-3; no clear D. Germline values: CDR1 SGHRS, CDR2 YFSETQ. The CDR3 length is 16 residues. The ends were cut back, 2 bases at V and 0 bases at J, with 13 bases in the middle. The CDR3 region has the DNA TGCGCCAGCAGCTTTGGTTCAGCAACTAGCACAGATACGCAGTATTTT. Its translation: CASSFGSATSTDTQYF.

V gene TRBV29-1 combines with J gene TRBJ1-1; 9 bases line up with TRBD1. With V trimmed by 3 bases and J by 0 bases, 2 bases remained unmatched. CDR3 length equals 14 residues. Germline CDR1 SQVTM, CDR2 ANQGSEA. CDR3 protein: CSVEGQGLNTEAFF. CDR3 in DNA: TGCAGCGTTGAGGGACAGGGTCTGAACACTGAAGCTTTCTTT.

This chain joins TRBV29-1 and TRBJ2-7; 7 nucleotides align to TRBD1. The CDR3 has 15 amino acids. The germline V gene has CDR1 SQVTM and CDR2 ANQGSEA. J lost 1 base, V lost 3 bases, and 9 bases had no gene match. The CDR3 sequence is CSVELTYRGSYEQYF. In DNA form, the CDR3 reads TGCAGCGTTGAGCTAACCTACAGGGGATCCTACGAGCAGTACTTC.

This clone was found a few times. The chain carries TRBV2 and TRBJ2-7; tentative D call: TRBD2 (7 bases). The germline CDR1 and CDR2 sequences are SNHLY and FYNNEI. V lost 8 bases to trimming and J lost 7 bases, with 18 bases between them. This CDR3 spans 13 amino acids. The CDR3 DNA reads TGTGCCAGCGTCGGCCAGGGGACTAATGAGCAGTACTTC. It codes for CASVGQGTNEQYF.

V and J are TRBV30 and TRBJ2-6; D is unclear. This CDR3 is 17 amino acids long. Per the germline V gene, CDR1 is GTSNPN and CDR2 is SVGIG (reference sequence). The V end lost 2 bases, the J end lost 0 bases, and 14 bases lay between the germline ends. The CDR3 protein is CAWSSEWGSSGANVLTF. In DNA form, the CDR3 reads TGTGCCTGGAGTTCAGAGTGGGGATCCTCTGGGGCCAACGTCCTGACTTTC.

By sample fraction, this clone is large. The V and J genes are TRBV10-3 and TRBJ2-7, with 9 bases that match TRBD1. Germline V gene data show CDR1 as ENHRY and CDR2 as SYGVKD. This CDR3 region has 13 residues. Unmatched junction bases numbered 8, after V lost 8 bases and J lost 6 bases. The CDR3 DNA follows: TGTGCCATCCGCGGGACAGGGACTTTCGAGCAGTACTTC. It codes for CAIRGTGTFEQYF.

This sequence joins TRBV7-9 and TRBJ1-2; D remains unclear. Trimming stripped 2 bases from V and 6 bases from J, with 10 bases between. This CDR3 region has 13 residues. Germline CDR1 SEHNR, CDR2 FQNEAQ (reference sequence). CDR3 residues: CASSLPGLDGYTF. CDR3 DNA: TGTGCCAGCAGCTTACCGGGATTAGATGGCTACACCTTC.

This chain connects TRBV18 to TRBJ1-1, with unresolved D. Trimming removed 2 bases at V and 8 bases at J, with 12 bases between. This CDR3 has 13 amino acids. The germline V gene has CDR1 KGHSH and CDR2 LQKENI. The CDR3 reads CASSPVRGEEAFF. The CDR3 DNA reads TGTGCCAGCTCACCAGTCCGGGGAGAGGAAGCTTTCTTT.